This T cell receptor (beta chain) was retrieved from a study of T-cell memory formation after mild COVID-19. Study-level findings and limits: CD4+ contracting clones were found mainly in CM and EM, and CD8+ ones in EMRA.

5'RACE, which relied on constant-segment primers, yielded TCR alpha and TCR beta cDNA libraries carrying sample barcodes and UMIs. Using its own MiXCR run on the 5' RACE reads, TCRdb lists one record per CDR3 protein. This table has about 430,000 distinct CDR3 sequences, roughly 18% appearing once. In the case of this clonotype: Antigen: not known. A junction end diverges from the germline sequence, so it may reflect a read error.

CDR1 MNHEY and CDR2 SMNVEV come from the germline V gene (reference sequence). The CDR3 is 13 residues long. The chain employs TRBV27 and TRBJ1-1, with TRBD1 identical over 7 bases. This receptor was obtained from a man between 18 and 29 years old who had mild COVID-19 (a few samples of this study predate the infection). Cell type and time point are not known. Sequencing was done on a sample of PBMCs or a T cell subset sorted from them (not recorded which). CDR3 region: CASSLTGETETFF. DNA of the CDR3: TGTGCCAGCAGTCTTACAGGGGAGACTGAAACTTTCTTT.